Presented here are 12 T cell receptor beta chains from one specimen sequenced in a study of technical replicates of blood from several donors. Only in-frame clones appear in the TCRdb table, and some are missing; sequencing was by immunoSEQ multiplex PCR. The table lists about 63,000 clones, more than 75% of them singletons, with over 4% in the top ten. Material for sequencing was PBMCs. The origin of the receptors is a human donor in good health. Some clones in this sample may be carry-over from other donors' samples.

The rearrangement joins TRBV7-2 to TRBJ2-1; 12 bases are a match to TRBD2. V gave up 6 bases and J gave up 7 bases; unmatched junction bases: 7. Germline CDR1 is SGHTA and CDR2 is FQGNSA. The CDR3 totals 15 residues. The CDR3 DNA reads as TGTGCCAGCAGTTTTACTAGCGGGGGGAGGAATGAGCAGTTCTTC. It is translated as CASSFTSGGRNEQFF.

V is TRBV6-6 and J is TRBJ2-3; D uncertain. Germline-derived CDR1 and CDR2 are MNHNY and SVGAGI (reference sequence). The CDR3 loop spans 12 amino acids. The V end was cut by 6 bases, the J end by 4 bases, with 8 bases between. CDR3 region: CASRVRADTQYF. The CDR3 nucleotides are TGTGCCAGCAGGGTTAGAGCAGATACGCAGTATTTT.

The V call is TRBV7-9, the J call TRBJ2-1; D gene unclear. Trimming took 1 base from V and 4 from J, leaving 5 bases between them. The CDR3 runs to 13 residues. Germline V lookup: CDR1 SEHNR, CDR2 FQNEAQ (reference sequence). Written as DNA, the CDR3 is TGTGCCAGCAGCTTAGGCGCTTACAATGAGCAGTTCTTC. This sequence encodes CASSLGAYNEQFF.

This clone was counted once. CDR3 DNA sequence: TGTGCCAGCAGCCCCTCGGGAGGAGAGGAGCAGTTCTTC. Protein: CASSPSGGEEQFF. The chain joins TRBV9 to TRBJ2-1, with 7 positions matching TRBD2. With 4 bases clipped from V and 10 bases from J, the junction kept 8 bases outside the gene matches. Germline V lookup: CDR1 SGDLS, CDR2 YYNGEE. The CDR3 has 13 amino acids.

The chain has TRBV15 and TRBJ2-7, with D possibly being TRBD1 (6 bases). V lost 2 bases and J 3 bases, leaving 14 bases between the germline ends. Germline loops: CDR1 LNHNV, CDR2 YYDKDF (reference sequence). The CDR3 is made up of 15 amino acids. In nucleotides, the CDR3 is TGTGCCACCAGCAGAAACTACGGACAGCACTACGAGCAGTACTTC. Its protein is CATSRNYGQHYEQYF.

The chain carries TRBV9 and TRBJ1-1; D unclear. CDR1 and CDR2 from the germline V gene are SGDLS and YYNGEE. The CDR3 spans 15 residues. V was clipped by 0 bases and J by 1 base, with 10 bases between them. The CDR3 sequence: CASSVVEAENTEAFF. The CDR3, as DNA: TGTGCCAGCAGCGTAGTTGAGGCGGAGAACACTGAAGCTTTCTTT.

The rearrangement uses TRBV5-6 and TRBJ1-5; 7 bases are shared with TRBD1. The V and J ends lost 1 base and 4 bases, in that order; junction bases with no gene match: 2. The CDR3 consists of 14 residues. Germline CDR1 SGHDT, CDR2 YYEEEE. CDR3 DNA sequence: TGTGCCAGCAGCTTGAGGGACAGAAATCAGCCCCAGCATTTT. Its protein is CASSLRDRNQPQHF.

The chain joins TRBV7-9 to TRBJ2-1, with TRBD2 identical over 7 bases. This CDR3 has 15 amino acids. Germline lookup yields CDR1 SEHNR and CDR2 FQNEAQ (reference sequence). Trimming at V came to 2 bases and at J to 5 bases, leaving 6 bases not matched to a gene. DNA for the CDR3: TGTGCCAGCAGCTTACACCAGCGGGAACACAATGAGCAGTTCTTC. Translating it yields CASSLHQREHNEQFF.

Written as DNA, the CDR3 is TGTGCCAGCAGTGAATCCTCGGGGGGGCGTTACATTCAGTACTTC. Its translation is CASSESSGGRYIQYF. This chain joins TRBV2 and TRBJ2-4; 8 bases fit TRBD2. The germline CDR1 and CDR2 sequences are SNHLY and FYNNEI. This CDR3 spans 15 amino acids. With V trimmed by 2 bases and J by 8 bases, 8 bases remained unmatched. Full variable domain (missing parts from reference TRBV2 and TRBJ2-4): EPEVTQTPSHQVTQMGQEVILRCVPISNHLYFYWYRQILGQKVEFLVSFYNNEISEKSEIFDDQFSVERPDGSNFTLKIRSTKLEDSAMYFCASSESSGGRYIQYFGAGTRLSVL.

This chain uses TRBV7-2 with TRBJ2-7, with D maybe TRBD2 (7 bases). This CDR3 has 16 amino acids. V lost 5 bases, J lost 1 base, and 18 bases lay in between. Germline V gene lookup returns CDR1 SGHTA and CDR2 FQGNSA. The CDR3 DNA reads TGTGCCAGCAGCCCTAGGGGGGGGAGGGGTTCCTACGAGCAGTACTTC. This sequence encodes CASSPRGGRGSYEQYF.

The chain carries TRBV30 and TRBJ1-6; D is uncertain. Germline CDR1 is GTSNPN and CDR2 is SVGIG (reference sequence). The CDR3 is 15 amino acids. The V and J ends lost 4 bases and 6 bases respectively, with 16 bases between them. CDR3 nucleotide sequence: TGTGCCTGGACCACCCTTTCAGGCATTAATTCACCCCTCCACTTT. It encodes CAWTTLSGINSPLHF.

The chain recombines TRBV6-5 with TRBJ2-1; 11 nucleotides agree with TRBD2. The CDR3 totals 15 residues. The V segment lost 5 bases and the J segment 4 bases; nucleotides outside the gene matches: 4. Germline loops: CDR1 MNHEY, CDR2 SVGAGI. CDR3 DNA sequence: TGTGCCAGCAGTCCCGGGACTAGCGGTTACAATGAGCAGTTCTTC. This translates into CASSPGTSGYNEQFF.